This T cell receptor (beta chain) was profiled in a study of blood T cell repertoires in COVID-19. Across the study: From T cells, B-cell-depleted T cells, or PBMCs came the material, which was cDNA or gDNA.

The table came from immunoSEQ multiplex PCR; TCRdb's copy has only in-frame clones and leaves some out. Found here are about 90,000 clones, approximately 84% of them singletons; the top ten hold approximately 6.8%. Sequenced sample: peripheral blood. The source is a man aged 55 to 70 with acute or convalescent COVID-19.

In DNA, the CDR3 is TGTGCCACCAGTGACCCGGACGGCCCGGGGGGTGAGACCCAGTACTTC. It codes for CATSDPDGPGGETQYF. The chain couples TRBV24-1 to TRBJ2-5; 7 bases match TRBD2. The CDR3 totals 16 residues. Trimming removed 4 bases from V and 5 bases from J; junction bases left unmatched: 12. The germline gives CDR1 KGHDR, CDR2 SFDVKD.